This passage covers 13 T cell receptor beta chains from one sample sequenced in a study of T cell responses to AZD1222 COVID-19 vaccine (dated by TCRdb to about 2021). Libraries came from the immunoSEQ multiplex PCR assay. In TCRdb, the immuneACCESS table is reduced to in-frame sequences with V and J assigned. These tables do not hold every clone; where another copy was compared, an unresolved V gene accounts for under half, and the others remain unexplained. Across this sample there are about 140,000 clones, with roughly 93% seen only once. Jointly, the top ten make up less than 2% of the sample. Read against the paper, the sample's time point label means: about 28 days (+/-7) after the second vaccine dose. Sample: peripheral blood, taken 28 days after the second AZD1222 dose. These receptors all stem from an adult who received the AZD1222 COVID-19 vaccine.

The rearrangement links TRBV5-5 to TRBJ1-1; 7 bases fit TRBD1. V trimming: 3 bases; J trimming: 1 base; junction bases outside the gene matches: 12. The germline gives CDR1 SGHKS, CDR2 YYEKEE (reference sequence). The CDR3 length is 17 residues. The CDR3 DNA sequence: TGTGCCAGCAGCTCCCAGTGGTCGACAGGGAGGAACACTGAAGCTTTCTTT. Protein sequence: CASSSQWSTGRNTEAFF.

V is TRBV3-1 (or the pseudogene TRBV3-2) and J is TRBJ2-3; 8 bases fit TRBD2. The CDR3 contains 15 residues. Germline V gives CDR1 LGHDT, CDR2 YNNKEL (reference sequence). Unmatched junction bases numbered 8, after V lost 7 bases and J lost 2 bases. DNA of the CDR3: TGTGCCAGCAAGAGCGGGAGCGATTCCACAGATACGCAGTATTTT. It specifies CASKSGSDSTDTQYF.

The chain combines TRBV10-1 with TRBJ2-1; 8 bases map to TRBD2. V lost 3 bases to trimming and J lost 0 bases; unmatched junction nucleotides: 7. From germline, CDR1 is WNHNN and CDR2 SYGVQD (reference sequence). CDR3 size: 17 residues. The CDR3 region is CASSDRGGRPSYNEQFF. The CDR3 DNA sequence: TGCGCCAGCAGTGACCGTGGCGGGAGGCCCTCCTACAATGAGCAGTTCTTC.

V and J are TRBV6-5 and TRBJ1-2, with no clear D. The CDR3 loop spans 14 amino acids. CDR1 MNHEY and CDR2 SVGAGI come from the germline V gene. Trimming shortened V by 6 bases and J by 3 bases, and 14 bases separated the two germline ends. CDR3 bases: TGTGCCAGCAGCCCCAAACATTCTTACTATGGCTACACCTTC. Translating gives CASSPKHSYYGYTF.

This clone was counted once. The chain joins TRBV30 to TRBJ2-3; the D is unclear. Trimming took 4 bases from V and 4 from J, leaving 6 bases between them. This CDR3 has 11 amino acids. Germline loops: CDR1 GTSNPN, CDR2 SVGIG (reference sequence). For the CDR3, the DNA is TGTGCCTGGAACATAGCAGATACGCAGTATTTT. The encoded protein is CAWNIADTQYF.

The V and J genes are TRBV18 and TRBJ2-3, with 7 nucleotides matching TRBD1. Germline values: CDR1 KGHSH, CDR2 LQKENI. Trimming removed 8 bases from V and 1 base from J; junction bases left unmatched: 6. CDR3 length equals 14 residues. The CDR3, as DNA: TGTGCCAGCATACGACAGGGAGGCACAGATACGCAGTATTTT. As protein: CASIRQGGTDTQYF.

In this sample, this clone turned up a few times. The V and J genes are TRBV3-1 (or the pseudogene TRBV3-2) and TRBJ2-7; TRBD1 aligns across 8 bases. Germline CDR1 LGHDT, CDR2 YNNKEL (reference sequence). This CDR3 is built from 13 residues. The trim removed 3 bases at V and 5 bases at J, leaving 3 bases unmatched. The CDR3 is CASSQTGAHEQYF. CDR3 sequence (DNA): TGTGCCAGCAGCCAGACAGGGGCCCACGAGCAGTACTTC.

The chain uses TRBV5-1 and TRBJ2-3; the match to TRBD2 covers 8 bases. Germline V CDR1 and CDR2: SGHRS, YFSETQ. The junction had 10 bases not matched to a gene; V was cut back by 4 bases and J by 6 bases. There are 15 residues in the CDR3. The CDR3, as DNA: TGCGCCAGCAGCCCCACAGGGACTAGGTCGGATACGCAGTATTTT. Protein product: CASSPTGTRSDTQYF. The whole variable domain, filled in from reference TRBV5-1 and TRBJ2-3, reads KAGVTQTPRYLIKTRGQQVTLSCSPISGHRSVSWYQQTPGQGLQFLFEYFSETQRNKGNFPGRFSGRQFSNSRSEMNVSTLELGDSALYLCASSPTGTRSDTQYFGPGTRLTVL.

This chain uses TRBV11-2 with TRBJ2-7, with unresolved D. V gave up 5 bases and J gave up 5 bases, with 19 bases separating them. Germline CDR1 is SGHAT and CDR2 is FQNNGV. The CDR3 runs 15 residues. The chain's CDR3 is CASSQKGDWTNEQYF. CDR3 coding DNA: TGTGCCAGCAGCCAAAAGGGTGATTGGACGAACGAGCAGTACTTC.

The chain carries TRBV5-8 and TRBJ2-1, with 10 positions matching TRBD2. CDR3 length equals 17 residues. The V segment lost 2 bases and the J segment 1 base; nucleotides outside the gene matches: 6. The germline CDR1 and CDR2 sequences are SGHTS and YDEGEE. CDR3 sequence reads: CASSFTLTSGSYNEQFF. DNA for the CDR3: TGTGCCAGCAGCTTTACCCTGACTAGCGGGTCCTACAATGAGCAGTTCTTC.

Details on this clone: Relative to the germline gene, one junction end is altered; a read error may explain this. The chain combines TRBV12-3 or TRBV12-4 with TRBJ1-2; TRBD1 aligns across 8 bases. This CDR3 has 13 amino acids. The CDR3 DNA follows: TGTGCCAGCAGTGCTTACAGGGGGAGCATCCCTTCCTTC. Translated, it gives CASSAYRGSIPSF.

The J gene is TRBJ1-1, the V gene TRBV30, with D perhaps matching TRBD1 (6 bases). CDR3 length: 13 residues. CDR1 and CDR2 from the germline V gene are GTSNPN and SVGIG (reference sequence). Trimming took 3 bases from V and 10 from J, leaving 18 bases between them. The CDR3 here is CAWRPKGGSIAFF. The CDR3 nucleotides read TGTGCCTGGAGACCCAAGGGGGGTTCCATAGCTTTCTTT. Using reference TRBV30 and TRBJ1-1 for the parts outside the CDR3, the full variable domain is SQTIHQWPATLVQPVGSPLSLECTVEGTSNPNLYWYRQAAGRGLQLLFYSVGIGQISSEVPQNLSASRPQDRQFILSSKKLLLSDSGFYLCAWRPKGGSIAFFGQGTRLTVV.

This clone was picked up a small number of times. This chain's CDR3 is CASSLGQGAKAGANVLTF. The CDR3 region has the DNA TGTGCCAGCAGCCTGGGACAGGGGGCTAAGGCAGGGGCCAACGTCCTGACTTTC. This chain links TRBV14 with TRBJ2-6; 12 nucleotides match TRBD1. Germline V gene lookup returns CDR1 SGHDN and CDR2 FVKESK. V was pared by 4 bases and J by 4 bases, with 8 bases of the junction left unmatched. The CDR3 runs 18 residues.